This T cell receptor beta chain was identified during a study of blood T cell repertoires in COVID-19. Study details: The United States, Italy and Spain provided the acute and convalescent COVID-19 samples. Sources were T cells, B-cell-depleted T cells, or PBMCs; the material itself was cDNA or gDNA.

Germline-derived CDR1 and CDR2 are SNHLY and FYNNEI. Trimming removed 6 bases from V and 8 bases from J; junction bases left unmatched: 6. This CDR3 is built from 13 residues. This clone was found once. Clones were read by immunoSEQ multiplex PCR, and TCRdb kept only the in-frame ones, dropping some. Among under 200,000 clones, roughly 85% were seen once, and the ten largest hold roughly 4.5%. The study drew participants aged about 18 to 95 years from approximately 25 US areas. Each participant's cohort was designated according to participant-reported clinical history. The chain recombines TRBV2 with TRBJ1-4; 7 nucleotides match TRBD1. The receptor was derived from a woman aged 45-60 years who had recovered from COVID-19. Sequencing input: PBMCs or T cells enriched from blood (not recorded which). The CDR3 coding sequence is TGTGCCAGCAGGCGAGACAGGGACGAAAAACTGTTTTTT. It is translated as CASRRDRDEKLFF.